This T cell receptor (beta chain) was retrieved from a study of shared clonotypes between healthy human individuals. Points on this clone: No antigen is known for it.

The trim removed 0 bases at V and 0 bases at J, leaving 3 bases unmatched. The V gene's germline CDR1 is SGHNT and CDR2 YYREEE (reference sequence). This CDR3 contains 15 residues. Study results and caveats: Genetic and exposure-history diversity was limited by the small donor number. The generation probabilities recorded for non-shared clonotypes fell below those of clonotypes shared by all four donors.

Only in-frame clones appear in the TCRdb table, and some are missing; sequencing was by immunoSEQ multiplex PCR. The sample includes millions of clones, just over 90% of them seen just once. Sequenced sample: naive CD4+ T cells from PBMCs. The subset denotes: CD45RA+ positively selected. This clonotype was obtained from a man younger than 35 in good health. Some clones in this sample may be carry-over from other donors' samples. The chain combines TRBV5-4 with TRBJ2-7; 7 bases map to TRBD1. CDR3 in amino acids: CASSLGQGVSYEQYF. CDR3 bases: TGTGCCAGCAGCTTGGGACAGGGTGTCTCCTACGAGCAGTACTTC.